This record concerns one TCR beta chain sequence. Its antigen is unknown. Germline V lookup: CDR1 MNHNS, CDR2 SASEGT. The CDR3 runs 12 residues. V lost 8 bases to trimming and J lost 4 bases, with 11 bases between them. This entry belongs to a study of vaccination effects on CD4 cells after COVID-19. Sequencing was performed with immunoSEQ multiplex PCR; in TCRdb, only in-frame clones are kept and a portion is missing. The table records tens of thousands of clones, more than 75% of them present only once. Sequencing followed a ViraFEST assay step that expanded antigen-specific CD4+ T cells with viral peptide pools. Isolation of CD4+ T cells took place after nine to ten days of culture. All vaccine recipients tested negative for nucleocapsid antibodies and had never contracted SARS-CoV-2 infection. Researchers reported culturing 2.1 million or so PBMC in each well, adding about 9.5 IU/ml IL-2 and about 9.6 ug/ml peptides.

General study results and limits: At late timepoints after vaccination, vaccine- and infection-induced clones shrank markedly.

The clonotype comes from a human donor who received a COVID-19 vaccine. The chain employs TRBV6-1 and TRBJ1-1; D not certain. The source was CD4+ T cells from PBMCs cultured with HCoV-OC43 spike peptides, collected before COVID-19 vaccination. This sample's subset: HCoV-OC43 spike overlapping peptide pool stimulation. The CDR3 region has the DNA TGTGCCAGCTGGTTGACGGGCACTGAAGCTTTCTTT. The encoded protein is CASWLTGTEAFF.